These 26 T cell receptor beta chains originate from one sample sequenced in a study of T cell repertoires in cytomegalovirus infection. The antigens these receptors bind are not known. TCRdb reanalysed the reads using MiXCR and keeps one entry per CDR3 protein. The repertoire holds a few hundred thousand distinct CDR3 sequences, with about 34% as singletons. Sequences were derived from cultured PBMCs, sampled from culture after CMV antigen stimulation. The receptors shown here come from a human donor in good health (CMV status not recorded). Some clones in this sample may be carry-over from other donors' samples.

This clonotype turned up a few times. The V and J genes are TRBV12-3 or TRBV12-4 and TRBJ2-1, with 7 bases aligning to TRBD1. This CDR3 is 15 amino acids long. Trimming cost V 6 bases and J 4 bases; bases outside gene matches: 9. CDR3 protein: CASSRPRGPYNEQFF. The CDR3, as DNA: TGTGCCAGCAGCCGTCCAAGGGGGCCATACAATGAGCAGTTCTTC.

This sequence joins TRBV6-2 or TRBV6-3 and TRBJ2-5; D is undetermined. V was shortened by 7 bases and J by 10 bases, with 16 bases between the two germline ends. Per the germline V gene, CDR1 is MNHEY and CDR2 is SVGEGT. The CDR3 consists of 12 residues. This chain's CDR3 is CASTSLFIGQYF. In nucleotides, the CDR3 is TGTGCCAGCACCTCTCTATTTATCGGCCAGTACTTC.

CDR3 loop: CASSLRQGAYEQYF. The CDR3 coding sequence is TGCGCCAGCAGCTTGCGGCAGGGGGCCTACGAGCAGTACTTC. The chain couples TRBV5-1 to TRBJ2-7; 7 bases fit TRBD1. CDR1 and CDR2 (germline): SGHRS, YFSETQ. The V segment lost 1 base and the J segment 2 bases; nucleotides outside the gene matches: 3. The CDR3 runs 14 residues.

This clonotype was counted a few times. The chain employs TRBV27 and TRBJ2-7; D possibly corresponds to TRBD1 (5 bases). There are 14 residues in the CDR3. From germline, CDR1 is MNHEY and CDR2 SMNVEV (reference sequence). V gave up 3 bases and J gave up 0 bases, with 9 bases separating them. The CDR3: CASSFRDSSYEQYV. The DNA of the CDR3 is TGTGCCAGCAGTTTTCGTGACAGCTCCTACGAGCAGTACGTC.

This sequence joins TRBV30 and TRBJ2-3; D gene uncertain. The germline V gene encodes CDR1 GTSNPN and CDR2 SVGIG (reference sequence). The CDR3 consists of 12 residues. V lost 5 bases and J 0 bases, leaving 6 bases between the germline ends. The CDR3 DNA is TGTGCCTGGGAGCCTAGCACAGATACGCAGTATTTT. It is translated as CAWEPSTDTQYF.

This clonotype was picked up many times. The chain recombines TRBV12-3 or TRBV12-4 with TRBJ2-3; TRBD2 matches at 12 bases. V lost 5 bases and J lost 3; bases outside the gene matches: 6. This CDR3 spans 16 amino acids. The CDR3 DNA is TGTGCCAGCAGTCCTACTAGCGGGAGGCCAACAGATACGCAGTATTTT. Its translation is CASSPTSGRPTDTQYF.

The chain has TRBV6-5 and TRBJ2-1; 7 bases align to TRBD2. Germline values: CDR1 MNHEY, CDR2 SVGAGI. The V segment lost 2 bases and the J segment 3 bases; nucleotides outside the gene matches: 10. This CDR3 comprises 17 residues. Here the CDR3 DNA reads TGTGCCAGCAGTTACAGCGGGACCCGAGTGGGCTACAATGAGCAGTTCTTC. It encodes CASSYSGTRVGYNEQFF.

This sequence joins TRBV27 and TRBJ2-6; D is ambiguous. CDR3 length: 16 amino acids. Trimming stripped 6 bases from V and 0 bases from J, with 12 bases between. Germline loops: CDR1 MNHEY, CDR2 SMNVEV (reference sequence). The CDR3 DNA reads as TGTGCCAGCAGCCCAGGTTGGTTCTCTGGGGCCAACGTCCTGACTTTC. It is translated as CASSPGWFSGANVLTF.

In this sample, this clonotype turned up a few times. J is TRBJ1-2 and V is TRBV12-5; weak D call: TRBD1 (5 bases). CDR3 length: 14 residues. V was trimmed by 5 bases and J by 7 bases, leaving 17 bases between them. From germline, CDR1 is LGHNT and CDR2 FRNRAP. The CDR3 bases are TGTGCTAGTGGTCTTCCTGGGGGAGTAAGTGGCTACACCTTC. Its translation: CASGLPGGVSGYTF.

This clonotype was observed a handful of times. The gene calls are TRBV6-1 and TRBJ1-2, with a tentative D call TRBD1 (6 bases). The CDR3 covers 15 residues. Per germline, CDR1 MNHNS and CDR2 SASEGT. The V end was cut by 8 bases, the J end by 4 bases, with 20 bases between. The CDR3: CASSITAGGAYGYTF. The CDR3 nucleotides are TGTGCCAGCTCTATTACGGCGGGGGGCGCCTATGGCTACACCTTC.

V is TRBV6-1 and J is TRBJ1-6; D remains unclear. This CDR3 is 16 amino acids long. In germline, CDR1 is MNHNS, CDR2 SASEGT. Trimming left V 3 bases short and J 9 bases short, with 18 bases between. CDR3 DNA: TGTGCCAGCAGTGATTCCTGGGCCACCGGGATTTCACCCCTCCACTTT. As protein: CASSDSWATGISPLHF.

This chain connects TRBV4-1 to TRBJ2-1; no clear D. Trimming removed 0 bases from V and 9 bases from J, with 9 bases in between. The CDR3 extends over 13 amino acids. The germline V gene has CDR1 MGHRA and CDR2 YSYEKL. The CDR3 DNA reads TGCGCCAGCAGCCAAGAGCCAGTCGGTGAGCAGTTCTTC. It codes for CASSQEPVGEQFF.

The V call is TRBV11-3, the J call TRBJ2-1, with 7 positions matching TRBD2. Trimming removed 3 bases from V and 6 bases from J; junction bases left unmatched: 8. The CDR3 length is 15 residues. Germline values: CDR1 SGHNT, CDR2 YENEEA. Here the CDR3 reads CASSLGTTVLNEQFF. The DNA of the CDR3 is TGTGCCAGCAGCTTGGGGACTACCGTTCTCAATGAGCAGTTCTTC.

V gene TRBV5-1 combines with J gene TRBJ2-3, with D possibly matching TRBD1 (6 bases). CDR3 length equals 15 residues. Trimming took off 7 bases at V and 5 bases at J, with 20 bases between the two ends. Germline-derived CDR1 and CDR2 are SGHRS and YFSETQ. The CDR3 DNA is TGCGCCAGCCAGCCTGCCTCAGGGGTTGAAGATACGCAGTATTTT. It encodes CASQPASGVEDTQYF.

The gene calls are TRBV12-3 or TRBV12-4 and TRBJ1-4; D perhaps matches TRBD1 (6 bases). The CDR3 contains 15 residues. V was clipped by 6 bases and J by 3 bases, with 14 bases between them. The CDR3: CASRRGNRANEKLFF. The CDR3 region has the DNA TGTGCCAGCAGACGCGGGAACAGGGCTAATGAAAAACTGTTTTTT.

This clonotype was seen a handful of times. The chain recombines TRBV7-2 with TRBJ2-4; 12 nucleotides match TRBD2. Germline V lookup: CDR1 SGHTA, CDR2 FQGNSA. V dropped 2 bases and J dropped 1; count of bases not matched to a gene: 3. The CDR3 has 17 amino acids. CDR3 bases: TGTGCCAGCAGCTTACGCGGGACTAGCGGGGCCAAAAACATTCAGTACTTC. This gives the protein CASSLRGTSGAKNIQYF.

This clonotype was picked up a small number of times. The rearrangement links TRBV4-2 to TRBJ1-1, with D possibly matching TRBD1 (5 bases). The CDR3 consists of 16 residues. Trimming left V 4 bases short and J 0 bases short, with 15 bases between. Germline V lookup: CDR1 LGHNA, CDR2 YNFKEQ. This CDR3 is CASSPSSGLLNTEAFF. As DNA, the CDR3 is TGTGCCAGCAGCCCCTCTTCGGGACTGTTGAACACTGAAGCTTTCTTT.

The CDR3 sequence: CATSATGSSYNEQFF. Written as DNA, the CDR3 is TGTGCCACCAGTGCGACGGGGAGCTCCTACAATGAGCAGTTCTTC. The V call is TRBV24-1, the J call TRBJ2-1; perhaps TRBD2 as D (5 bases). The germline V gene encodes CDR1 KGHDR and CDR2 SFDVKD. The CDR3 loop spans 15 amino acids. Trimming took off 5 bases at V and 0 bases at J, with 10 bases between the two ends.

The gene calls are TRBV7-6 and TRBJ2-5; D call uncertain. CDR3 size: 14 residues. Germline CDR1 SGHVS, CDR2 FNYEAQ. Trimming shortened V by 2 bases and J by 3 bases, and 10 bases separated the two germline ends. CDR3 sequence (DNA): TGTGCCAGCAGCTTAATGACGGGCGAAGAGACCCAGTACTTC. Its protein product is CASSLMTGEETQYF. Looking up the rest from reference TRBV7-6 and TRBJ2-5 gives the full variable domain: GAGVSQSPRYKVTKRGQDVALRCDPISGHVSLYWYRQALGQGPEFLTYFNYEAQQDKSGLPNDRFSAERPEGSISTLTIQRTEQRDSAMYRCASSLMTGEETQYFGPGTRLLVL.

J is TRBJ1-1 and V is TRBV30; perhaps TRBD1 as D (5 bases). This CDR3 contains 12 residues. Germline-derived CDR1 and CDR2 are GTSNPN and SVGIG (reference sequence). Trimming removed 0 bases at V and 11 bases at J, with 13 bases between. CDR3 sequence (DNA): TGTGCCTGGAGTGTAGGGCAGGGAGTCGCTTTCTTT. Protein product: CAWSVGQGVAFF.

A note on this clonotype: A much larger clonotype is one base distant, so this may be a read error. The V gene is TRBV28, the J gene TRBJ2-4; 7 positions agree with TRBD1. V was pared by 7 bases and J by 10 bases, with 10 bases of the junction left unmatched. Germline V gene data show CDR1 as MDHEN and CDR2 as SYDVKM. This CDR3 region has 13 residues. The DNA for the CDR3 is TGTGCCAGCATGGCCGACAGGGTAGGAATTCAGTACTTC. Its protein is CASMADRVGIQYF.

This clonotype was seen a handful of times. The chain links TRBV28 to TRBJ1-5; no clear D gene. This CDR3 has 14 amino acids. Germline V gives CDR1 MDHEN, CDR2 SYDVKM. V lost 5 bases and J 3 bases, leaving 11 bases between the germline ends. The CDR3 reads CASSTGLDNQPQHF. The CDR3 DNA reads as TGTGCCAGCAGTACCGGGTTAGACAATCAGCCCCAGCATTTT.

In its sample, this clonotype was seen a few times. The J gene is TRBJ1-5, the V gene TRBV19; TRBD1 matches 9 bases. Germline V CDR1 and CDR2: LNHDA, SQIVND (reference sequence). This CDR3 has 14 amino acids. V gave up 5 bases and J gave up 4 bases; unmatched junction bases: 3. CDR3 nucleotide sequence: TGTGCCAGTAGTTACGGGACAGGGAATCAGCCCCAGCATTTT. Its translation: CASSYGTGNQPQHF.

This chain links TRBV20-1 with TRBJ1-4, with D unclear. This CDR3 is built from 14 residues. Germline-derived CDR1 and CDR2 are DFQATT and SNEGSKA (reference sequence). Trimming cost V 4 bases and J 2 bases, with 11 bases left between them. This CDR3 reads CSAKAFGTNEKLFF. For the CDR3, the DNA is TGCAGTGCTAAAGCCTTCGGGACTAATGAAAAACTGTTTTTT.

This sequence joins TRBV30 and TRBJ1-2, with 9 bases that match TRBD1. Germline trimming cut 4 bases from V and 0 bases from J; bases unmatched to any gene: 9. CDR1 and CDR2 (germline): GTSNPN, SVGIG (reference sequence). The CDR3 has 16 residues. The CDR3 spells CAWNIRRDRANYGYTF. The CDR3 nucleotides are TGTGCCTGGAATATACGAAGGGACAGGGCTAACTATGGCTACACCTTC.

The CDR3 protein is CASSVRTSAVRTGELFF. The CDR3 bases are TGTGCCAGCAGCGTTAGGACTAGCGCGGTTCGGACCGGGGAGCTGTTTTTT. The chain links TRBV7-8 to TRBJ2-2; TRBD2 agrees at 9 bases. Germline V gene lookup returns CDR1 SGHVS and CDR2 FQNEAQ. The CDR3 has 17 residues. With 5 bases clipped from V and 5 bases from J, the junction kept 12 bases outside the gene matches.